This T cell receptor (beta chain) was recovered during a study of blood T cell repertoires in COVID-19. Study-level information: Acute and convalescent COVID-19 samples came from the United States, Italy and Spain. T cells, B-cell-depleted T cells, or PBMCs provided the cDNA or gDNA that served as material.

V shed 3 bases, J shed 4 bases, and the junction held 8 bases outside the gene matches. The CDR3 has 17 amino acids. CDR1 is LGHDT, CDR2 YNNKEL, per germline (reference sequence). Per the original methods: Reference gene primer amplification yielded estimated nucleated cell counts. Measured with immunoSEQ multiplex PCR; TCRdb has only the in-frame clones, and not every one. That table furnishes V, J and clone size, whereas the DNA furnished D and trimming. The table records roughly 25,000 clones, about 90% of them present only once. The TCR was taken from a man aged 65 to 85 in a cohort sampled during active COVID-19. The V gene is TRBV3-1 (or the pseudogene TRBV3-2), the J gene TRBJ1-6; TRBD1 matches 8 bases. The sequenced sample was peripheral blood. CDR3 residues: CASSHQTGGRYNSPLHF. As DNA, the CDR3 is TGTGCCAGCAGCCACCAAACAGGGGGGCGTTATAATTCACCCCTCCACTTT.